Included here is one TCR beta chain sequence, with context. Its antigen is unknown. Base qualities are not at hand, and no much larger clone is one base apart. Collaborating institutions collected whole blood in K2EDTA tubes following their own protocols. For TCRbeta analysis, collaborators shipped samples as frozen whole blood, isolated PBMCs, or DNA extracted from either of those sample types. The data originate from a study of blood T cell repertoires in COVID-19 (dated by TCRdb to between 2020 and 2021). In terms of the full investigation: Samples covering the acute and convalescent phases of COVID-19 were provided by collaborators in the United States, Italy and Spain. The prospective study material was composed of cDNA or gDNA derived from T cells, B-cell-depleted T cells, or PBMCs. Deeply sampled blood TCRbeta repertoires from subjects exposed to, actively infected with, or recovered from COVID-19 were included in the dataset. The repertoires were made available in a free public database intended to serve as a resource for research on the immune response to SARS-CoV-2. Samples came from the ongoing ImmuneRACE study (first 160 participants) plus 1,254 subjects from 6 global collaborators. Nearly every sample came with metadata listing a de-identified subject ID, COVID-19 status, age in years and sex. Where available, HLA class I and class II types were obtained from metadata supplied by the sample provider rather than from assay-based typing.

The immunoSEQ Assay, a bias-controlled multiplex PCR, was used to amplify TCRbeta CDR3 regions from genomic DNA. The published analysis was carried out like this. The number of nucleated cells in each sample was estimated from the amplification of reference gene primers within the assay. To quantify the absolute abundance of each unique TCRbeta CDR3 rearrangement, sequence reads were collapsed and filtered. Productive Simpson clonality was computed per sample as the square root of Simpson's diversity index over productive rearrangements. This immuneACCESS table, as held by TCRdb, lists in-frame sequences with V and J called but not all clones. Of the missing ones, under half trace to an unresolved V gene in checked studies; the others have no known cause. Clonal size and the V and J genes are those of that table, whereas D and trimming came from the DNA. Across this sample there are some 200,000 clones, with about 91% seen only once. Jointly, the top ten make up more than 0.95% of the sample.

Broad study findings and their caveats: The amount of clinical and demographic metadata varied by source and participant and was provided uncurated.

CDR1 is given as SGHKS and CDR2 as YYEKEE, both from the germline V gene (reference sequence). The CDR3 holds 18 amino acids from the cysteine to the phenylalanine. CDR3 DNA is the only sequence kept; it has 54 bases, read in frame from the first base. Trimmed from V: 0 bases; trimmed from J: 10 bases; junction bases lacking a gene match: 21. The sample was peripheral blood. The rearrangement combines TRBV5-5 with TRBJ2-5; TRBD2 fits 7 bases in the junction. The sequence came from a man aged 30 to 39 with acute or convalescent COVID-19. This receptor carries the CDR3 CASSLALTSAESMGGQYF. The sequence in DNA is TGTGCCAGCAGCTTGGCTTTAACTAGCGCGGAATCTATGGGTGGCCAGTACTTC.